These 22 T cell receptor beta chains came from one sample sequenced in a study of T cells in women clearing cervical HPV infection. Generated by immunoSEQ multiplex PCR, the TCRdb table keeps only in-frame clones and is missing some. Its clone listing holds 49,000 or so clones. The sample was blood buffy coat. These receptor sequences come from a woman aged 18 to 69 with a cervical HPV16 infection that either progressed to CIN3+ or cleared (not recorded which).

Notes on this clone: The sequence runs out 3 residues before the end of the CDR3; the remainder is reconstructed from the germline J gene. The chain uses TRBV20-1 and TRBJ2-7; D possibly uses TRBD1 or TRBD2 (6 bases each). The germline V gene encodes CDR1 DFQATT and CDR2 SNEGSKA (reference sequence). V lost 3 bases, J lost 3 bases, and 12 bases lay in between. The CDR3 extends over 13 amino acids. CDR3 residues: CSARYREDYEQYF. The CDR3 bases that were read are TGCAGTGCTAGGTACAGGGAGGACTACGAG.

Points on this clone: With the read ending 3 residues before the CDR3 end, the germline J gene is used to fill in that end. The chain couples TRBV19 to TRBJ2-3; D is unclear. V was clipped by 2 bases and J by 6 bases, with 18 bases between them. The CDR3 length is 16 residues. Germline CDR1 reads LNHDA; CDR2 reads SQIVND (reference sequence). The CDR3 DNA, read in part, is TGTGCCAGTAGTATATACAGCCCGAATAATCCGGATACG. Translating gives CASSIYSPNNPDT. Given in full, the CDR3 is CASSIYSPNNPDTQYF. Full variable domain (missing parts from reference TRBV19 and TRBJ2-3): DGGITQSPKYLFRKEGQNVTLSCEQNLNHDAMYWYRQDPGQGLRLIYYSQIVNDFQKGDIAEGYSVSREKKESFPLTVTSAQKNPTAFYLCASSIYSPNNPDTQYFGPGTRLTVL.

CDR3 DNA, as far as it was read: TGCAGTGCTAGAGTTTCTATTAGCGGGAGAATTAACGAG. This sequence encodes CSARVSISGRINE. The entire CDR3 sequence reads CSARVSISGRINEQYF. The V call is TRBV20-1, the J call TRBJ2-7; TRBD2 aligns across 9 bases. The CDR3 end falls 3 residues outside the read, so it is completed with the germline J gene. The germline CDR1 and CDR2 sequences are DFQATT and SNEGSKA (reference sequence). The CDR3 consists of 16 residues. Unmatched junction bases numbered 12, after V lost 1 base and J lost 5 bases.

The CDR3 is CSARVGGSAGANVLFF. CDR3 DNA, as far as it was read: TGCAGTGCTAGAGTGGGGGGGTCAGCTGGGGCCAACGTA. The V call is TRBV20-1, the J call TRBJ1-4; tentatively, D is TRBD1 (5 bases). The read gets to within 3 residues of the CDR3 end, and the germline J gene fills in the rest. Germline CDR1 is DFQATT and CDR2 is SNEGSKA (reference sequence). This CDR3 contains 16 residues.

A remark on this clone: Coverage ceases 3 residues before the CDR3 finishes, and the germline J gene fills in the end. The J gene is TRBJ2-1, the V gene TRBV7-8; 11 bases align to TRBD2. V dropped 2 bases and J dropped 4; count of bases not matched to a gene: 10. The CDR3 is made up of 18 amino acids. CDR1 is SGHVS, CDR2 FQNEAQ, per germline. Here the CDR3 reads CASSLLLAGGPTYNEQFF. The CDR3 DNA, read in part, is TGTGCCAGCAGCTTACTGCTAGCGGGGGGCCCTACATACAATGAG.

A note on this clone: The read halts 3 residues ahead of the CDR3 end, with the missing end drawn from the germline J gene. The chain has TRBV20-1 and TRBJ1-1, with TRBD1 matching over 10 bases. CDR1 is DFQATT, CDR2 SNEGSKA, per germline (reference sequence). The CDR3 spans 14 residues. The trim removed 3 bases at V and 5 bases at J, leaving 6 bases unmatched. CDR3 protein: CSARRQGAGTEAFF. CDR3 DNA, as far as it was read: TGCAGTGCTAGGAGACAGGGGGCTGGGACTGAA.

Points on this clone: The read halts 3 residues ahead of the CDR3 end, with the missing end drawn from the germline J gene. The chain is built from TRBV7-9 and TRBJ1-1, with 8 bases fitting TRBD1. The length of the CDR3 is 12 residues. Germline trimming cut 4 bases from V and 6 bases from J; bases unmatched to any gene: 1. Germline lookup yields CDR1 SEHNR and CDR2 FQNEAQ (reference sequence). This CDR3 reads CASSSRGPEAFF. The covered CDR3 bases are TGTGCCAGCAGCTCCAGGGGGCCTGAA. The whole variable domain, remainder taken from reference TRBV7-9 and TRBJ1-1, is DTGVSQNPRHKITKRGQNVTFRCDPISEHNRLYWYRQTLGQGPEFLTYFQNEAQLEKSRLLSDRFSAERPKGSFSTLEIQRTEQGDSAMYLCASSSRGPEAFFGQGTRLTVV.

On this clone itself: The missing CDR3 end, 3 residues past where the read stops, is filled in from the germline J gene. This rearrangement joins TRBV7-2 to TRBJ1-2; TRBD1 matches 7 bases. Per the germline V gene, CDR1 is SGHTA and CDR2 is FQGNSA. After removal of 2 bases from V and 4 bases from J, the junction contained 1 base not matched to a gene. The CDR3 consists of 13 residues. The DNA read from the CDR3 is TGTGCCAGCAGCTTATGGGACAGCTATGGC. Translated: CASSLWDSYG. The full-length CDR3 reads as CASSLWDSYGYTF.

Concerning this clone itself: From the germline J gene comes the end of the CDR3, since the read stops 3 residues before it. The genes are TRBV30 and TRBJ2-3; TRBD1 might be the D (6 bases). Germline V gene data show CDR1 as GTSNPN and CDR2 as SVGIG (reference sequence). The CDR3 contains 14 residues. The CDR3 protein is CAWRRGQGQETQYF. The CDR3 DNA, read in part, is TGTGCCTGGAGGAGGGGTCAGGGGCAAGAGACG.

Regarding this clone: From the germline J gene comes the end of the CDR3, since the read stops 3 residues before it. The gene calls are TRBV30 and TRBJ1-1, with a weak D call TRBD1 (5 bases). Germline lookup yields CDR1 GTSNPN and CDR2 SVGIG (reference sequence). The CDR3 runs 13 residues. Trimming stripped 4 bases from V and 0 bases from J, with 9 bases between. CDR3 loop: CAWTGQLNTEAFF. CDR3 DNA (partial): TGTGCCTGGACAGGGCAGCTGAACACTGAA. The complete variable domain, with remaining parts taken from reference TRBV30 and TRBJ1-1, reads SQTIHQWPATLVQPVGSPLSLECTVEGTSNPNLYWYRQAAGRGLQLLFYSVGIGQISSEVPQNLSASRPQDRQFILSSKKLLLSDSGFYLCAWTGQLNTEAFFGQGTRLTVV.

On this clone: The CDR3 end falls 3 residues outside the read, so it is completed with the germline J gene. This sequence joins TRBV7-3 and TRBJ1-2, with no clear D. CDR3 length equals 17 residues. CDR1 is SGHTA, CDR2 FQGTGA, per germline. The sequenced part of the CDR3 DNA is TGTGCCAGCAGCTCACGACCTCTAGCGGGAGATTACAATGAC. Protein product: CASSSRPLAGDYND. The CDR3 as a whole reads CASSSRPLAGDYNDYTF.

The sequenced CDR3 bases are TGTGCCAGCAGCCAACCTAAAGACACAGATACG. This translates into CASSQPKDTDT. The whole CDR3 sequence is CASSQPKDTDTQYF. This chain uses TRBV7-9 with TRBJ2-3; the D is unclear. The read gets to within 3 residues of the CDR3 end, and the germline J gene fills in the rest. CDR3 length: 14 residues. The ends were cut back, 5 bases at V and 2 bases at J, with 11 bases in the middle. Germline loops: CDR1 SEHNR, CDR2 FQNEAQ (reference sequence). The variable domain in full, completed from reference TRBV7-9 and TRBJ2-3, reads DTGVSQNPRHKITKRGQNVTFRCDPISEHNRLYWYRQTLGQGPEFLTYFQNEAQLEKSRLLSDRFSAERPKGSFSTLEIQRTEQGDSAMYLCASSQPKDTDTQYFGPGTRLTVL.

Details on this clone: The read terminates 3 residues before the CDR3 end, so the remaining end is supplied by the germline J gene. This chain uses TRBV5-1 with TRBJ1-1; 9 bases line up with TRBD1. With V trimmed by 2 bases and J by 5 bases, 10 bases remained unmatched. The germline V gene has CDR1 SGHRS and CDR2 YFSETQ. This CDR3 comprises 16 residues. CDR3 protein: CASSLQGAMGGTEAFF. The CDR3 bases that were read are TGCGCCAGCAGCTTACAGGGGGCAATGGGAGGAACTGAA.

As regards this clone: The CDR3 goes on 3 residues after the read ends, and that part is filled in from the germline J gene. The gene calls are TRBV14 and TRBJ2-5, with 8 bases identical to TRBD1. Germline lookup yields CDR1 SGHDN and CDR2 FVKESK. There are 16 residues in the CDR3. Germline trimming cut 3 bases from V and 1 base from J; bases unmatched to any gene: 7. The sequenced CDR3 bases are TGTGCCAGCAGCCAGAGGCTAACAGGGGGCCAAGAGACC. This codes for CASSQRLTGGQET. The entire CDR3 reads CASSQRLTGGQETQYF.

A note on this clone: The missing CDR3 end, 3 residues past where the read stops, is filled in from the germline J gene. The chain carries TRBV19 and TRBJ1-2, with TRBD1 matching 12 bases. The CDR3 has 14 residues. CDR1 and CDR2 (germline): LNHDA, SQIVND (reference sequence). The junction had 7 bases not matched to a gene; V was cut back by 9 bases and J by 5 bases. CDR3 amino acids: CASRGTGGLYGYTF. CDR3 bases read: TGTGCCAGCCGTGGGACAGGGGGCTTATATGGC.

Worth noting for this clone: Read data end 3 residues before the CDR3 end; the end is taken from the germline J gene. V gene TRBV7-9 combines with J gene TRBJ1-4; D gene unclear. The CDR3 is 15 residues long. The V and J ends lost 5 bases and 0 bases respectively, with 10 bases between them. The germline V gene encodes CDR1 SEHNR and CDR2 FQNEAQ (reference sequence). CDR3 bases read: TGTGCCAGCAGCAACGAAGGTGCAACTAATGAAAAA. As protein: CASSNEGATNEK. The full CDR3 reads CASSNEGATNEKLFF.

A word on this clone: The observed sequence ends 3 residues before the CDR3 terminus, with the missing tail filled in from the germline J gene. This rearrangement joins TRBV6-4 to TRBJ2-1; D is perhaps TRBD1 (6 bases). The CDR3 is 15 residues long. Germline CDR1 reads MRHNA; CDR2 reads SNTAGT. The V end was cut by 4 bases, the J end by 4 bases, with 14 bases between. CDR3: CASSAQGNPYNEQFF. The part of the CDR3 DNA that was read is TGTGCCAGCAGTGCACAGGGTAACCCATACAATGAG.

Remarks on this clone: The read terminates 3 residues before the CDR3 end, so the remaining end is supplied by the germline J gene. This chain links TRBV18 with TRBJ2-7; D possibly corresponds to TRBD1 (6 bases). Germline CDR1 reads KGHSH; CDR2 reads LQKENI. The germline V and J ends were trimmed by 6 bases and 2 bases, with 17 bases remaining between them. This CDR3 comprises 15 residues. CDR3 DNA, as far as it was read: TGTGCCAGCTCTGCCGACAGGTTACTTACCTACGAG. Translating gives CASSADRLLTYE. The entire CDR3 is CASSADRLLTYEQYF.

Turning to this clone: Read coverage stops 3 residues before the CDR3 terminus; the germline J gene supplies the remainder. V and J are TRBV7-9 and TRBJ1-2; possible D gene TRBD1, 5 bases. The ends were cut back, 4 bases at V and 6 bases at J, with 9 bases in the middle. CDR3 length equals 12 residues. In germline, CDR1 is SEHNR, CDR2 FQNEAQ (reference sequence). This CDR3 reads CASSWGFDGYTF. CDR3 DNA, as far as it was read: TGTGCCAGCAGCTGGGGCTTTGATGGC.

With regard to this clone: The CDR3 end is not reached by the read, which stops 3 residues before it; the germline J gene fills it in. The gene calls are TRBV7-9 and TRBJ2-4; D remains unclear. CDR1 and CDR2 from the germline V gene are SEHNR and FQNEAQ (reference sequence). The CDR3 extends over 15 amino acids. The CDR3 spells CASSHNNYNNYGQYF. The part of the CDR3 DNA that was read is TGTGCCAGCAGCCATAACAACTATAATAACTATGGT.

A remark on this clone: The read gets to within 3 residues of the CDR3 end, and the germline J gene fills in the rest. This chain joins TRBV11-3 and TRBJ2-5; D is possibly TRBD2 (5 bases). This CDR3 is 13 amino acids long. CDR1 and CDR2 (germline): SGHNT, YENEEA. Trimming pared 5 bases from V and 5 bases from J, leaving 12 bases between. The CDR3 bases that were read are TGTGCCAGCAGCGGAGGAGCAGGCGAGACC. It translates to CASSGGAGET. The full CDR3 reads CASSGGAGETQYF.

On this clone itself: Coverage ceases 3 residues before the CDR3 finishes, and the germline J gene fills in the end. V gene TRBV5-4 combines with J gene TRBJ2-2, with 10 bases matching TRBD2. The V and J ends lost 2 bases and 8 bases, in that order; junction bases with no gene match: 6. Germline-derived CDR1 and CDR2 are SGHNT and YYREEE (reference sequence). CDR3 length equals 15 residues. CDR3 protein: CASSLSGRAAGELFF. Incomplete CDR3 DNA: TGTGCCAGCAGCTTAAGCGGGAGGGCCGCGGGGGAG.